Listed here are 21 T cell receptor beta chains from one sample, sequenced in a study of T cell clones after liver transplantation (dated by TCRdb to between 2019 and 2020). Receptor amplification or capture employed the immunoSEQ multiplex PCR assay. TCRdb took this table from immuneACCESS and kept in-frame rearrangements with V and J called. Such tables lack part of the clones; where checked against another copy, unresolved V genes explain under half of the gap, and the rest is unexplained. The table for this sample lists some 80,000 clones; approximately 80% of them were counted only once. The ten biggest clones cover 2.1% of the sample. Sequenced material: CD4+ T cells from blood, taken around 50 months after liver transplant. The receptors here all came from a human patient who received a liver transplant. After a transplant, not all T cells may be the patient's own; some may come from the graft donor.

The J gene is TRBJ2-2, the V gene TRBV4-3, with 9 nucleotides matching TRBD1. Germline loops: CDR1 LGHNA, CDR2 YSLEER. Trimming at V came to 0 bases and at J to 5 bases, leaving 7 bases not matched to a gene. The CDR3 is 17 amino acids. CDR3 nucleotides: TGCGCCAGCAGCCAAGAGCGACAGGGGGGGAATACCGGGGAGCTGTTTTTT. This codes for CASSQERQGGNTGELFF.

The J gene is TRBJ1-4, the V gene TRBV4-1, with D perhaps matching TRBD1 (5 bases). Deletions cut 2 bases from V and 0 bases from J, with 16 bases between. The V gene's germline CDR1 is MGHRA and CDR2 YSYEKL. The CDR3 spans 18 residues. The CDR3: CASSQPTGGETTNEKLFF. CDR3 DNA: TGCGCCAGCAGCCAACCCACGGGGGGGGAGACAACTAATGAAAAACTGTTTTTT.

The V gene is TRBV5-6, the J gene TRBJ1-4; the D gene is possibly TRBD1 (5 bases). Germline values: CDR1 SGHDT, CDR2 YYEEEE. The CDR3 has 15 amino acids. V lost 0 bases and J lost 8, with 14 bases in between. The CDR3: CASSLVGGPREKLFF. CDR3 DNA: TGTGCCAGCAGCTTGGTCGGGGGACCTAGGGAAAAACTGTTTTTT.

The chain recombines TRBV5-4 with TRBJ1-2; no firm D call. The CDR3 contains 15 residues. Trimming pared 3 bases from V and 1 base from J, leaving 13 bases between. Germline CDR1 SGHNT, CDR2 YYREEE (reference sequence). The CDR3 coding sequence is TGTGCCAGCAGCTCCCAATGGCCGTTTAACTATGGCTACACCTTC. Protein: CASSSQWPFNYGYTF.

This rearrangement joins TRBV6-1 to TRBJ1-1; D call uncertain. There are 15 residues in the CDR3. V was trimmed by 3 bases and J by 2 bases, leaving 13 bases between them. Germline assignment: CDR1 MNHNS and CDR2 SASEGT. The CDR3 here is CASSDSGRDNTEAFF. As DNA, the CDR3 is TGTGCCAGCAGTGATTCAGGAAGAGATAACACTGAAGCTTTCTTT.

The chain combines TRBV9 with TRBJ2-7; 8 nucleotides align to TRBD1. Germline trimming cut 3 bases from V and 3 bases from J; bases unmatched to any gene: 5. The CDR3 covers 14 residues. Germline V gives CDR1 SGDLS, CDR2 YYNGEE. CDR3 sequence reads: CASSGGQAGYEQYF. DNA for the CDR3: TGTGCCAGCAGCGGGGGACAGGCTGGCTACGAGCAGTACTTC.

This rearrangement joins TRBV20-1 to TRBJ2-7; D is unresolved. This CDR3 spans 11 amino acids. V gave up 3 bases and J gave up 2 bases, with 5 bases separating them. From germline, CDR1 is DFQATT and CDR2 SNEGSKA (reference sequence). The CDR3 nucleotides read TGCAGTGCTAGTTCGGCCTACGAGCAGTACTTC. Protein: CSASSAYEQYF.

The J gene is TRBJ1-1, the V gene TRBV18; D remains ambiguous. V was trimmed by 3 bases and J by 1 base, leaving 12 bases between them. The CDR3 is 15 residues long. Germline assignment: CDR1 KGHSH and CDR2 LQKENI. The CDR3: CASSPLPTGNTEAFF. The CDR3 DNA reads TGTGCCAGCTCACCCCTACCGACCGGGAACACTGAAGCTTTCTTT.

This clone was counted between two and nine times. The chain carries TRBV5-1 and TRBJ2-1; tentative D call: TRBD2 (6 bases). Germline CDR1 is SGHRS and CDR2 is YFSETQ. V was shortened by 4 bases and J by 4 bases, with 15 bases between the two germline ends. The CDR3 length is 15 residues. The CDR3 reads CASSVSGALYNEQFF. The CDR3 nucleotides are TGCGCCAGCAGCGTTAGCGGAGCCCTTTACAATGAGCAGTTCTTC.

This rearrangement joins TRBV27 to TRBJ1-2, with a weak D call TRBD1 (5 bases). The V end was cut by 1 base, the J end by 4 bases, with 13 bases between. The CDR3 has 15 residues. Germline CDR1 is MNHEY and CDR2 is SMNVEV (reference sequence). In nucleotides, the CDR3 is TGTGCCAGCAGTTTATATCAGGGAATCCCCTATGGCTACACCTTC. It codes for CASSLYQGIPYGYTF.

The chain is built from TRBV18 and TRBJ2-7; 8 nucleotides align to TRBD1. Germline values: CDR1 KGHSH, CDR2 LQKENI. The CDR3 sequence is 16 residues long. With V trimmed by 4 bases and J by 6 bases, 14 bases remained unmatched. DNA of the CDR3: TGTGCCAGCTCACTTCTGACAGGGGCGAGAGGGAGCGAGCAGTACTTC. Translating it yields CASSLLTGARGSEQYF.

The V call is TRBV5-1, the J call TRBJ2-2; D unresolved. The CDR3 covers 17 residues. Germline lookup yields CDR1 SGHRS and CDR2 YFSETQ. Trimming removed 0 bases at V and 0 bases at J, with 12 bases between. CDR3 sequence: CASSLDTPGSNTGELFF. CDR3 DNA: TGCGCCAGCAGCTTGGATACCCCCGGGTCGAACACCGGGGAGCTGTTTTTT.

The chain employs TRBV18 and TRBJ2-2, with no clear D. The CDR3 covers 16 residues. CDR1 is KGHSH and CDR2 is LQKENI in the germline V gene. Trimming stripped 1 base from V and 5 bases from J, with 14 bases between. The CDR3 DNA sequence: TGTGCCAGCTCACCACTAGGGCCCAGCGTTACCGGGGAGCTGTTTTTT. Translating it yields CASSPLGPSVTGELFF. Variable domain in full (rest from reference TRBV18 and TRBJ2-2): NAGVMQNPRHLVRRRGQEARLRCSPMKGHSHVYWYRQLPEEGLKFMVYLQKENIIDESGMPKERFSAEFPKEGPSILRIQQVVRGDSAAYFCASSPLGPSVTGELFFGEGSRLTVL.

The rearrangement joins TRBV9 to TRBJ2-2; D is undetermined. Germline V gene sequence: CDR1 SGDLS, CDR2 YYNGEE. The CDR3 is made up of 13 amino acids. The V gene lost 4 bases and the J gene lost 6 bases, with 10 bases spanning the gap. CDR3 bases: TGTGCCAGCAGCCCCGACGTCGCCGGGGAGCTGTTTTTT. Translation gives CASSPDVAGELFF.

This clone has only a few counts. This chain joins TRBV27 and TRBJ2-5; D gene ambiguous. CDR3 length: 14 residues. The V end lost 8 bases, the J end lost 2 bases, and 15 bases lay between the germline ends. The V gene's germline CDR1 is MNHEY and CDR2 SMNVEV (reference sequence). The CDR3 nucleotides are TGTGCCAGCGGATATTGGCCCGATCAAGAGACCCAGTACTTC. Translated, it gives CASGYWPDQETQYF.

The chain has TRBV5-4 and TRBJ2-2; TRBD1 matches at 10 bases. V gave up 3 bases and J gave up 1 base; unmatched junction bases: 6. This CDR3 has 17 amino acids. Germline CDR1 SGHNT, CDR2 YYREEE (reference sequence). The DNA of the CDR3 is TGTGCCAGCAGCTCCGGGACAGGGGCGAGGAACACCGGGGAGCTGTTTTTT. It yields the protein CASSSGTGARNTGELFF.

In its sample, this clone was seen once. The chain couples TRBV5-1 to TRBJ2-7, with TRBD1 matching 11 bases. The germline CDR1 and CDR2 sequences are SGHRS and YFSETQ. This CDR3 is 16 amino acids long. V was clipped by 0 bases and J by 1 base; unmatched bases: 3. Here the CDR3 reads CASSLGGTGGSYEQYF. The DNA for the CDR3 is TGCGCCAGCAGCTTGGGAGGGACAGGGGGGTCCTACGAGCAGTACTTC.

This clone was detected only once. The gene calls are TRBV7-2 and TRBJ2-3; possibly TRBD1 or TRBD2 for D (5 bases each). The CDR3 contains 15 residues. Germline lookup yields CDR1 SGHTA and CDR2 FQGNSA. V lost 5 bases to trimming and J lost 4 bases, with 16 bases between them. The CDR3 nucleotides read TGTGCCAGCAGCACAGGACGGCCGGGGCCAGATACGCAGTATTTT. Residues: CASSTGRPGPDTQYF. Together with reference TRBV7-2 and TRBJ2-3, the CDR3 gives the full variable domain: GAGVSQSPSNKVTEKGKDVELRCDPISGHTALYWYRQSLGQGLEFLIYFQGNSAPDKSGLPSDRFSAERTGGSVSTLTIQRTQQEDSAVYLCASSTGRPGPDTQYFGPGTRLTVL.

This clone occurred a few times. The chain has TRBV7-2 and TRBJ1-3; possibly TRBD1 for D (5 bases). This CDR3 region has 16 residues. Trimming cost V 1 base and J 3 bases, with 13 bases left between them. Germline lookup yields CDR1 SGHTA and CDR2 FQGNSA. The CDR3 DNA reads as TGTGCCAGCAGCTTAGATTCGGCAGGGTATGGAAACACCATATATTTT. Protein: CASSLDSAGYGNTIYF.

This chain links TRBV4-3 with TRBJ1-1; D is unresolved. Germline V gene sequence: CDR1 LGHNA, CDR2 YSLEER. This CDR3 contains 16 residues. V was shortened by 0 bases and J by 1 base, with 12 bases between the two germline ends. CDR3 bases: TGCGCCAGCAGCCAAGAATTTGGGAAGGGGAACACTGAAGCTTTCTTT. Translated: CASSQEFGKGNTEAFF.

The chain recombines TRBV7-2 with TRBJ2-3, with 12 bases matching TRBD2. Trimming removed 5 bases from V and 8 bases from J; junction bases left unmatched: 5. The CDR3 spans 14 residues. Germline CDR1 and CDR2: SGHTA and FQGNSA. The CDR3 DNA reads as TGTGCCAGCAGCACTAGCGGGGGGATTATTACGCAGTATTTT. Protein: CASSTSGGIITQYF.